This T cell receptor (beta chain) was obtained from a study of human T cells and chemical hapten exposure. At the level of the study: 2% DPC was applied to approximately 2 cm by approximately 2 cm of upper inner arm skin for sensitization. Across the whole study, which lasted roughly 24 weeks, patients were given diphenylcyclopropenone on the scalp once a week.

Time point given: patch test 1, 2 weeks after DPC sensitization. Treatment indicated: therapeutic diphenylcyclopropenone sensitization with weekly scalp DPC. Losses at the gene ends were 6 bases for V and 1 base for J; bases not matched to a gene: 5. CDR1 is SQVTM, CDR2 ANQGSEA, per germline. This CDR3 has 14 residues. TCRdb independently ran MiXCR on the RACE reads; one entry per CDR3 protein. The data contain roughly 82,000 distinct CDR3 sequences, 12% of them singletons. This specimen consisted of whole blood, obtained in connection with sensitization to the hapten diphenylcyclopropenone (DPC). The genes are TRBV29-1 and TRBJ2-3; 9 positions match TRBD1. The origin of this receptor is a woman aged 55 to 70 with alopecia areata. Some clones in this sample may be carry-over from other donors' samples. CDR3 nucleotide sequence: TGCAGCGTGGGACAGGGTGAGGGCACAGATACGCAGTATTTT. This encodes CSVGQGEGTDTQYF.